A single sample is the source of the 21 T cell receptor beta chains below, sequenced in a study of cytomegalovirus exposure and HLA in healthy donors. The PCR ran on 60 Vbeta and 13 Jbeta primers. Method: immunoSEQ multiplex PCR; TCRdb's copy keeps in-frame clones and lacks some. The sample consists of tens of thousands of clones, about four fifths of them appearing once. Sequencing input: PBMCs. The receptors originated from a man aged 45 to 65 in good health and CMV-seropositive.

The J gene is TRBJ2-7, the V gene TRBV19; TRBD2 matches 7 bases. The CDR3 loop spans 15 amino acids. Germline-derived CDR1 and CDR2 are LNHDA and SQIVND (reference sequence). The junction had 7 bases not matched to a gene; V was cut back by 3 bases and J by 2 bases. Here the CDR3 reads CASSIGASGTYEQYF. CDR3 in DNA: TGTGCCAGTAGTATCGGGGCTAGCGGAACCTACGAGCAGTACTTC.

The chain has TRBV7-2 and TRBJ1-1; weak D call: TRBD1 (6 bases). Trimming stripped 4 bases from V and 0 bases from J, with 15 bases between. Germline V gene data show CDR1 as SGHTA and CDR2 as FQGNSA. This CDR3 comprises 16 residues. The CDR3 nucleotides read TGTGCCAGCAGCTATAAGACAGGATCCATGAACACTGAAGCTTTCTTT. Amino acid sequence: CASSYKTGSMNTEAFF.

The chain couples TRBV2 to TRBJ2-7; TRBD1 matches 7 bases. Trimming removed 6 bases from V and 2 bases from J; junction bases left unmatched: 10. The CDR3 extends over 15 amino acids. The germline V gene has CDR1 SNHLY and CDR2 FYNNEI. CDR3 loop: CASRTEGAPPYEQYF. The CDR3 bases are TGTGCCAGCAGGACTGAGGGGGCCCCTCCCTACGAGCAGTACTTC.

V usage is TRBV27 and J usage is TRBJ2-2; 7 nucleotides line up with TRBD1. CDR1 and CDR2 (germline): MNHEY, SMNVEV (reference sequence). After removal of 6 bases from V and 6 bases from J, the junction contained 1 base not matched to a gene. The CDR3 sequence is 12 residues long. CDR3 in amino acids: CASSTGAGELFF. DNA of the CDR3: TGTGCCAGCAGCACAGGGGCCGGGGAGCTGTTTTTT.

The chain couples TRBV30 to TRBJ1-2; weak D call: TRBD1 (5 bases). Trimming cost V 6 bases and J 5 bases, with 13 bases left between them. Germline V gene data show CDR1 as GTSNPN and CDR2 as SVGIG (reference sequence). The CDR3 has 12 residues. The CDR3 sequence: CACSRDRYGYTF. The CDR3 DNA reads TGTGCCTGCAGTCGAGACAGATATGGCTACACCTTC. Supplemented by reference TRBV30 and TRBJ1-2, the full variable domain reads SQTIHQWPATLVQPVGSPLSLECTVEGTSNPNLYWYRQAAGRGLQLLFYSVGIGQISSEVPQNLSASRPQDRQFILSSKKLLLSDSGFYLCACSRDRYGYTFGSGTRLTVV.

The chain is built from TRBV7-9 and TRBJ2-1; no definite D call. The germline V gene encodes CDR1 SEHNR and CDR2 FQNEAQ (reference sequence). Between the trimmed V and J ends, which lost 6 bases and 2 bases, there was a span of 17 bases. The CDR3 length is 16 residues. CDR3 DNA: TGTGCCAGCAGTTTTGTACCGGGTCTTACCTACAATGAGCAGTTCTTC. It yields the protein CASSFVPGLTYNEQFF.

The chain couples TRBV11-3 to TRBJ2-1; the D gene is possibly TRBD1 (6 bases). The length of the CDR3 is 11 residues. V was shortened by 3 bases and J by 13 bases, with 10 bases between the two germline ends. Germline V gives CDR1 SGHNT, CDR2 YENEEA. The CDR3 loop is CASSLRGTQFF. CDR3 coding DNA: TGTGCCAGCAGCTTGAGGGGGACCCAGTTCTTC.

The rearrangement uses TRBV12-5 and TRBJ2-3; 10 bases match TRBD2. Germline loops: CDR1 LGHNT, CDR2 FRNRAP. V shed 0 bases and J 5 bases; nucleotides not matched to a gene: 5. There are 16 residues in the CDR3. In DNA, the CDR3 is TGTGCTAGTGGTTTGGTATTGGCTAGCGGGGGAGATACGCAGTATTTT. Translating gives CASGLVLASGGDTQYF.

Only one count was recorded for this clone. The chain recombines TRBV6-5 with TRBJ2-7; unclear D gene. V was pared by 7 bases and J by 2 bases, with 12 bases between. CDR1 and CDR2 (germline): MNHEY, SVGAGI. This CDR3 is 13 amino acids long. The CDR3 here is CASKSQRAYEQYF. DNA of the CDR3: TGTGCCAGCAAATCTCAACGGGCCTACGAGCAGTACTTC.

The chain has TRBV7-8 and TRBJ2-1, with 9 bases identical to TRBD2. Germline V CDR1 and CDR2: SGHVS, FQNEAQ. Trimming removed 2 bases from V and 6 bases from J; junction bases left unmatched: 5. This CDR3 contains 15 residues. This CDR3 reads CASSLNGLATNEQFF. The CDR3 DNA is TGTGCCAGCAGCTTAAACGGACTAGCGACCAATGAGCAGTTCTTC.

The gene calls are TRBV6-5 and TRBJ2-5; no firm D call. V gave up 5 bases and J gave up 7 bases, with 17 bases separating them. This CDR3 contains 14 residues. Germline CDR1 reads MNHEY; CDR2 reads SVGAGI. The CDR3 nucleotides read TGTGCCAGCAGTGAATTTGGTGCATCGGGGACCCAGTACTTC. Translating gives CASSEFGASGTQYF.

V and J are TRBV7-9 and TRBJ1-2, with D possibly TRBD1 on 6 matching bases. V lost 5 bases and J 5 bases, leaving 12 bases between the germline ends. The germline CDR1 and CDR2 sequences are SEHNR and FQNEAQ (reference sequence). The CDR3 covers 13 residues. For the CDR3, the DNA is TGTGCCAGCAGCCAACAGGGCGGGTATGGCTACACCTTC. It yields the protein CASSQQGGYGYTF.

The J gene is TRBJ1-2, the V gene TRBV7-2, with 9 bases aligning to TRBD1. Unmatched junction bases numbered 5, after V lost 5 bases and J lost 4 bases. CDR3 length: 14 residues. The germline CDR1 and CDR2 sequences are SGHTA and FQGNSA. The CDR3 is CASSPDRGTYGYTF. CDR3 coding DNA: TGTGCCAGCAGCCCGGACAGGGGCACCTATGGCTACACCTTC.

This clone has a handful of counts. The V gene is TRBV6-6, the J gene TRBJ2-7, with D perhaps matching TRBD1 (5 bases). Trimming removed 0 bases at V and 7 bases at J, with 13 bases between. CDR1 and CDR2 from the germline V gene are MNHNY and SVGAGI (reference sequence). The length of the CDR3 is 14 residues. In nucleotides, the CDR3 is TGTGCCAGCAGTTACTCGTCGCCAGGGTGGGAGCAGTACTTC. This gives the protein CASSYSSPGWEQYF.

The genes are TRBV4-3 and TRBJ1-6; no clear D gene. V was trimmed by 0 bases and J by 12 bases, leaving 15 bases between them. This CDR3 is built from 15 residues. Germline loops: CDR1 LGHNA, CDR2 YSLEER. The CDR3 coding sequence is TGCGCCAGCAGCCAAGACGGGATGGCAGAAGGACCCCTCCACTTT. Encoded protein: CASSQDGMAEGPLHF.

The V gene is TRBV25-1, the J gene TRBJ1-3; 7 bases align to TRBD1. V trimming: 3 bases; J trimming: 2 bases; junction bases outside the gene matches: 4. The V gene's germline CDR1 is MGHDK and CDR2 SYGVNS. The CDR3 loop spans 15 amino acids. The CDR3, as DNA: TGTGCCAGCAGTGATCGCGACAGGGCTGGAAACACCATATATTTT. Translated: CASSDRDRAGNTIYF. Variable domain in full (rest from reference TRBV25-1 and TRBJ1-3): EADIYQTPRYLVIGTGKKITLECSQTMGHDKMYWYQQDPGMELHLIHYSYGVNSTEKGDLSSESTVSRIRTEHFPLTLESARPSHTSQYLCASSDRDRAGNTIYFGEGSWLTVV.

The rearrangement uses TRBV6-5 and TRBJ2-7; D not certain. The CDR3 loop spans 13 amino acids. Germline V gene data show CDR1 as MNHEY and CDR2 as SVGAGI. V was trimmed by 5 bases and J by 1 base, leaving 9 bases between them. The CDR3 protein is CASSNSFSYEQYF. DNA of the CDR3: TGTGCCAGCAGTAACAGTTTTTCCTACGAGCAGTACTTC.

V and J are TRBV4-3 and TRBJ2-7; 9 nucleotides agree with TRBD1. CDR1 and CDR2 (germline): LGHNA, YSLEER. The V gene end was trimmed by 0 bases and the J gene end by 4 bases; junction bases not matched to a gene: 7. The CDR3 covers 16 residues. CDR3 region: CASSQDPDRGWYEQYF. The CDR3 DNA reads TGCGCCAGCAGCCAAGATCCGGACAGGGGTTGGTACGAGCAGTACTTC.

The V gene is TRBV6-6, the J gene TRBJ1-2; 9 positions agree with TRBD1. This CDR3 spans 15 amino acids. Germline loops: CDR1 MNHNY, CDR2 SVGAGI (reference sequence). V shed 6 bases, J shed 1 base, and the junction held 6 bases outside the gene matches. Here the CDR3 reads CASREWDRDNYGYTF. The CDR3 coding sequence is TGTGCCAGCAGAGAGTGGGACAGGGATAACTATGGCTACACCTTC.

The gene calls are TRBV30 and TRBJ1-1; TRBD1 might be the D (6 bases). The CDR3 extends over 12 amino acids. Trimming took 3 bases from V and 4 from J, leaving 9 bases between them. Germline V gives CDR1 GTSNPN, CDR2 SVGIG (reference sequence). The CDR3 is CAWSRGTTEAFF. The CDR3 DNA reads TGTGCCTGGAGCAGGGGCACCACTGAAGCTTTCTTT.

Concerning this clone itself: A far larger clone is off by one base, so a read error is likely. The identical CDR3 is also encoded by other nucleotide sequences in the sample. CDR3 region: CASSQDTIVLIYNEQFF. The CDR3 coding sequence is TGCGCCAGCAGCCAAGATACGATCGTACTCATCTACAATGAGCAGTTCTTC. This chain connects TRBV4-3 to TRBJ2-1; no clear D. Trimming took off 0 bases at V and 3 bases at J, with 15 bases between the two ends. The CDR3 has 17 amino acids. Germline CDR1 is LGHNA and CDR2 is YSLEER.